The clone carrying this TCR beta chain was picked up a small number of times. Its antigen is undetermined. The sample is drawn from a study of T cell repertoires in cytomegalovirus infection. General observations from the study: Adding up the frequency of public TCR beta families identified people who carried CMV plus the relevant HLA.

This CDR3 spans 14 amino acids. V lost 2 bases to trimming and J lost 6 bases, with 14 bases between them. Germline CDR1 SGHTA, CDR2 FQGNSA. TCRdb processed the reads anew with MiXCR; each CDR3 protein has one entry. The data contain about 700,000 distinct CDR3 sequences, approximately 33% of them singletons. Specimen: cultured PBMCs, collected from culture after CMV antigen stimulation. The chain has TRBV7-2 and TRBJ2-7; no definite D call. The sequence was obtained from a human donor in good health (CMV status not recorded). Some clones in this sample may be carry-over from other donors' samples. The CDR3 loop reads CASSLKLVDGEQYF. CDR3 DNA: TGTGCCAGCAGCTTAAAACTGGTAGACGGCGAGCAGTACTTC.